The subject of this entry is one T cell receptor beta chain. Trimming shortened V by 5 bases and J by 0 bases, and 12 bases separated the two germline ends. Germline V gene data show CDR1 as SGHKS and CDR2 as YYEKEE (reference sequence). The CDR3 loop spans 15 amino acids. Sequenced by immunoSEQ multiplex PCR; TCRdb stores in-frame clones only, minus some. The sample lists 150,000 or so clones, 80% to 90% occurring once. This sample was taken from a study of control samples from healthy donors and cancer patients. The chain has TRBV5-5 and TRBJ1-5; D is ambiguous. The origin of this receptor is a woman between 25 and 40 years old in good health. Sample: blood. DNA for the CDR3: TGTGCCAGCAGATACGGACTGAATAGCAATCAGCCCCAGCATTTT. Encoded protein: CASRYGLNSNQPQHF.